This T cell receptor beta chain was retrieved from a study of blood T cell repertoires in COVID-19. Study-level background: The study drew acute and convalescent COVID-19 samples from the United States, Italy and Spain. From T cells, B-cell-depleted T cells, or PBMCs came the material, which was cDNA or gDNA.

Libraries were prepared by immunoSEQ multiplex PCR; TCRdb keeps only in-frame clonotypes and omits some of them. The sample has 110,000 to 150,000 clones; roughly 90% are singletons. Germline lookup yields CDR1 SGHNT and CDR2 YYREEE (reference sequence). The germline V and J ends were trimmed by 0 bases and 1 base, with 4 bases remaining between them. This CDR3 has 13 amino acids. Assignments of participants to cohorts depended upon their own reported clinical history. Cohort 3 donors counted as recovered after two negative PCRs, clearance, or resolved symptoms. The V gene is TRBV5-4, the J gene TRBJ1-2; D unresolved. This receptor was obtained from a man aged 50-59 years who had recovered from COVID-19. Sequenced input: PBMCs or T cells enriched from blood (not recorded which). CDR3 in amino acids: CASSLDSNYGYTF. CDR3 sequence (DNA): TGTGCCAGCAGCTTGGACAGTAACTATGGCTACACCTTC.